Each of the 5 T cell receptor beta chains below was sequenced from the same sample in a study of blood T cell repertoires in COVID-19. Assay: immunoSEQ multiplex PCR; the TCRdb copy retains only in-frame clones and omits some. The sample shows about 160,000 clones, roughly 90% of them seen only once. Sequenced material: peripheral blood. The receptors stem from a man aged 25 to 40 with COVID-19, enrolled during active disease.

The chain carries TRBV9 and TRBJ2-7; TRBD2 matches 9 bases. Unmatched junction bases numbered 7, after V lost 4 bases and J lost 2 bases. Germline values: CDR1 SGDLS, CDR2 YYNGEE. This CDR3 spans 15 amino acids. Here the CDR3 reads CASSFRTSETYEQYF. The CDR3 DNA follows: TGTGCCAGCAGCTTCCGGACTAGCGAGACCTACGAGCAGTACTTC.

CDR3 bases: TGTGCCAGTAGTATGGTAGGAGACTCCTACGAGCAGTACTTC. Translated, it gives CASSMVGDSYEQYF. The chain combines TRBV19 with TRBJ2-7; D is uncertain. Germline values: CDR1 LNHDA, CDR2 SQIVND (reference sequence). V was pared by 3 bases and J by 0 bases, with 9 bases between. CDR3 length: 14 amino acids.

The table lists this clone with a few counts. The J gene is TRBJ2-1, the V gene TRBV18, with 10 bases fitting TRBD2. The CDR3 length is 16 residues. Looked up from germline, CDR1 is KGHSH and CDR2 is LQKENI. J lost 6 bases, V lost 0 bases, and 5 bases had no gene match. Here the CDR3 reads CASSPPILAGVNEQFF. The CDR3 DNA follows: TGTGCCAGCTCACCACCGATTCTAGCGGGAGTCAATGAGCAGTTCTTC. Variable domain in full (rest from reference TRBV18 and TRBJ2-1): NAGVMQNPRHLVRRRGQEARLRCSPMKGHSHVYWYRQLPEEGLKFMVYLQKENIIDESGMPKERFSAEFPKEGPSILRIQQVVRGDSAAYFCASSPPILAGVNEQFFGPGTRLTVL.

The chain couples TRBV4-3 to TRBJ2-7; 7 positions match TRBD2. Germline V lookup: CDR1 LGHNA, CDR2 YSLEER. Losses at the gene ends were 0 bases for V and 3 bases for J; bases not matched to a gene: 14. The CDR3 length is 18 residues. This chain's CDR3 is CASSQEHSVVAGFYEQYF. The CDR3 nucleotides are TGCGCCAGCAGCCAAGAACATTCGGTGGTAGCGGGTTTCTACGAGCAGTACTTC.

The rearrangement links TRBV5-1 to TRBJ2-1, with 7 bases aligning to TRBD2. Germline assignment: CDR1 SGHRS and CDR2 YFSETQ. The CDR3 covers 14 residues. Trimming at V came to 4 bases and at J to 7 bases, leaving 8 bases not matched to a gene. The CDR3 region has the DNA TGCGCCAGCAGCCAAGGAGCGGGAATGAATGAGCAGTTCTTC. Amino acid sequence: CASSQGAGMNEQFF.